These 8 T cell receptor beta chains were all obtained from the same sample, sequenced in a study of PD-1 blockade in classical Hodgkin lymphoma. This table comes from immunoSEQ multiplex PCR, and its TCRdb copy is limited to in-frame clones, with some not included. Among 30,000 to 50,000 clones, over 70% were seen once, and the ten largest hold approximately 9.4%. Time point given: cycle 4 day 1 (C4D1), after 6 weeks of nivolumab. No patient escaped relapse after autologous stem cell transplantation, and brentuximab vedotin exposure varied. The sample consisted of peripheral blood mononuclear cells (PBMCs), taken before the fourth cycle of nivolumab. The receptors originated from a human donor with classical Hodgkin lymphoma.

The CDR3 here is CASSETTVNTDTQYF. CDR3 bases: TGTGCCAGCAGCGAGACGACAGTTAACACAGATACGCAGTATTTT. V gene TRBV6-1 combines with J gene TRBJ2-3; TRBD1 is a possible D gene (5 bases). Germline-derived CDR1 and CDR2 are MNHNS and SASEGT. Deletions cut 6 bases from V and 2 bases from J, with 15 bases between. This CDR3 region has 15 residues.

V is TRBV15 and J is TRBJ1-5; the D gene is possibly TRBD1 (6 bases). The germline CDR1 and CDR2 sequences are LNHNV and YYDKDF (reference sequence). CDR3 length: 17 amino acids. V was pared by 0 bases and J by 8 bases, with 20 bases between. The CDR3, as DNA: TGTGCCACCAGCAGAGAATCTTCGGGGCAGGGGTTTAAGCCCCAGCATTTT. Its translation is CATSRESSGQGFKPQHF.

This clone is medium-sized. The genes are TRBV28 and TRBJ1-3, with TRBD1 as a possible D gene (5 bases). Trimming took 3 bases from V and 0 from J, leaving 9 bases between them. The CDR3 is 15 residues long. CDR1 and CDR2 (germline): MDHEN, SYDVKM. The CDR3 nucleotides read TGTGCCAGCAGTTTTGGGGGATCCTCTGGAAACACCATATATTTT. Its protein is CASSFGGSSGNTIYF.

Concerning this clone: A read error may produce the germline difference seen at one junction end. The chain is built from TRBV11-2 and TRBJ2-1; TRBD2 aligns across 10 bases. Looked up from germline, CDR1 is SGHAT and CDR2 is FQNNGV. CDR3 length equals 17 residues. CDR3 in amino acids: CASSLEVLAGTYNEQFF. The CDR3 DNA follows: TGTGCCAGCAGCCTAGAGGTACTAGCGGGGACCTACAATGAGCAGTTCTTC.

The chain joins TRBV15 to TRBJ2-5; D is ambiguous. The V gene lost 3 bases and the J gene lost 2 bases, with 7 bases spanning the gap. CDR1 is LNHNV, CDR2 YYDKDF, per germline (reference sequence). The CDR3 runs 13 residues. CDR3 sequence reads: CATSSWAQETQYF. The CDR3 DNA reads as TGTGCCACCAGCAGCTGGGCACAAGAGACCCAGTACTTC.

V gene TRBV5-4 combines with J gene TRBJ1-2; TRBD1 might be the D (5 bases). This CDR3 is 17 amino acids long. With 0 bases removed from V and 6 bases from J, the gap between germline ends came to 21 bases. The germline CDR1 and CDR2 sequences are SGHNT and YYREEE (reference sequence). The CDR3 DNA reads as TGTGCCAGCAGCTTGGCCGTCGGGGCCGCCGCGACCAATGGCTACACCTTC. It is translated as CASSLAVGAAATNGYTF.

J is TRBJ2-3 and V is TRBV4-2, with D perhaps given as TRBD1 or TRBD2 (5 bases each). Trimming left V 3 bases short and J 4 bases short, with 17 bases between. Germline values: CDR1 LGHNA, CDR2 YNFKEQ. This CDR3 has 16 residues. CDR3 in DNA: TGTGCCAGCAGCCACTCTGACGGGGCAGCCTCAGATACGCAGTATTTT. Residues: CASSHSDGAASDTQYF.

V is TRBV9 and J is TRBJ1-5, with D perhaps TRBD1 (5 bases). The V end was cut by 4 bases, the J end by 1 base, with 9 bases between. CDR1 and CDR2 from the germline V gene are SGDLS and YYNGEE. The CDR3 contains 14 residues. CDR3: CASSRTPSNQPQHF. The CDR3 DNA follows: TGTGCCAGCAGCCGGACACCCAGCAATCAGCCCCAGCATTTT. Using reference TRBV9 and TRBJ1-5 for the parts outside the CDR3, the full variable domain is DSGVTQTPKHLITATGQRVTLRCSPRSGDLSVYWYQQSLDQGLQFLIQYYNGEERAKGNILERFSAQQFPDLHSELNLSSLELGDSALYFCASSRTPSNQPQHFGDGTRLSIL.